These 27 T cell receptor beta chains share one sample of origin, sequenced in a study of CD8 T cells in Susac syndrome. An input of about 0.5 to 1 ug of RNA was subjected to reverse transcription using random hexamers. TCRdb called the immunoSEQ multiplex PCR reads again in MiXCR, with one record for every CDR3 protein. The sample shows about 150,000 distinct CDR3 sequences, approximately 93% of them seen only once. The sample consisted of CD8+ T cells from PBMCs. All receptors derive from a human donor with multiple sclerosis.

V and J are TRBV9 and TRBJ2-7; perhaps TRBD1 as D (6 bases). The CDR3 loop spans 14 amino acids. V was cut by 3 bases and J by 6 bases, with 16 bases left in between. Germline CDR1 and CDR2: SGDLS and YYNGEE. CDR3 DNA: TGTGCCAGCAGCGCGGCGACAGGTCCAGGCGAGCAGTACTTC. It is translated as CASSAATGPGEQYF.

The gene calls are TRBV4-1 and TRBJ2-3; a weak D match, TRBD2 (5 bases). Looked up from germline, CDR1 is MGHRA and CDR2 is YSYEKL. The germline V and J ends were trimmed by 1 base and 2 bases, with 7 bases remaining between them. The CDR3 consists of 14 residues. The CDR3 nucleotides read TGCGCCAGCAGCCAAGTCGGGAACACAGATACGCAGTATTTT. Residues: CASSQVGNTDTQYF.

The CDR3 reads CASSTGLRQETQYF. DNA of the CDR3: TGTGCCAGCAGCACGGGACTGCGTCAAGAGACCCAGTACTTC. The chain employs TRBV6-2 or TRBV6-3 and TRBJ2-5, with a possible D match to TRBD2 (6 bases). The CDR3 is 14 residues long. Germline CDR1 and CDR2: MNHEY and SVGEGT. Trimming took 6 bases from V and 2 from J, leaving 13 bases between them.

This sequence joins TRBV29-1 and TRBJ2-7, with a tentative D call TRBD1 (5 bases). The V gene lost 5 bases and the J gene lost 1 base, with 12 bases spanning the gap. From germline, CDR1 is SQVTM and CDR2 ANQGSEA. This CDR3 spans 13 amino acids. The CDR3 DNA follows: TGCAGCGTTCAGGGTAGGGGATCCTACGAGCAGTACTTC. It translates to CSVQGRGSYEQYF.

The chain couples TRBV3-1 to TRBJ1-3; 8 bases match TRBD1. Germline lookup yields CDR1 LGHDT and CDR2 YNNKEL (reference sequence). V was pared by 0 bases and J by 1 base, with 8 bases of the junction left unmatched. CDR3 length: 18 amino acids. CDR3 loop: CASSQEILRDRSGNTIYF. DNA for the CDR3: TGTGCCAGCAGCCAAGAGATCTTGCGGGACAGGTCTGGAAACACCATATATTTT.

Turning to this clonotype: Relative to the germline gene, one junction end is altered; a read error may explain this. The chain joins TRBV30 to TRBJ2-7, with D tentatively TRBD2 (6 bases). From germline, CDR1 is GTSNPN and CDR2 SVGIG (reference sequence). The CDR3 extends over 16 amino acids. CDR3 coding DNA: TGTGCCTGGAGTGAAGACTCTAAATGGGACTCCCACGAGCAGTACTTC. The encoded protein is CAWSEDSKWDSHEQYF.

This clonotype showed up just once. The V call is TRBV23-1, the J call TRBJ2-6; 9 bases fit TRBD1. TRBV23-1 is an open reading frame, and its role is uncertain. V was clipped by 3 bases and J by 0 bases; unmatched bases: 15. This CDR3 has 21 amino acids. CDR3 sequence reads: CASSQLQGAIHSCSGANVLTF. DNA of the CDR3: TGCGCCAGCAGTCAGCTACAGGGGGCCATACACTCATGCTCTGGGGCCAACGTCCTGACTTTC.

This sequence joins TRBV29-1 and TRBJ1-2; TRBD1 matches at 12 bases. Losses at the gene ends were 4 bases for V and 7 bases for J; bases not matched to a gene: 7. Germline V gene lookup returns CDR1 SQVTM and CDR2 ANQGSEA. CDR3 length: 14 amino acids. CDR3 bases: TGCAGCGTTGTCGCGGGACAGGGGGCGAGTGGCTACACCTTC. Protein product: CSVVAGQGASGYTF.

The chain is built from TRBV4-2 and TRBJ2-3, with 9 bases fitting TRBD2. V lost 1 base to trimming and J lost 0 bases; unmatched junction nucleotides: 5. The CDR3 covers 17 residues. From germline, CDR1 is LGHNA and CDR2 YNFKEQ. This CDR3 reads CASSQAALAGSTDTQYF. The DNA for the CDR3 is TGTGCCAGCAGCCAAGCGGCCCTAGCGGGGAGCACAGATACGCAGTATTTT.

A single count supports this clonotype. The V and J genes are TRBV27 and TRBJ2-7; 9 nucleotides align to TRBD1. The CDR3 spans 17 residues. J was trimmed by 3 bases and V by 8 bases; bases with no gene match: 17. Germline values: CDR1 MNHEY, CDR2 SMNVEV (reference sequence). The DNA of the CDR3 is TGTGCCAGCGGATTGGACAGGGGCGCCCTCCGAGGCTACGAGCAGTACTTC. This gives the protein CASGLDRGALRGYEQYF.

This chain joins TRBV9 and TRBJ1-5; unclear D gene. This CDR3 contains 15 residues. V gave up 2 bases and J gave up 4 bases, with 13 bases separating them. Germline values: CDR1 SGDLS, CDR2 YYNGEE. The CDR3 sequence is CASSVSVGGNQPQHF. CDR3 nucleotides: TGTGCCAGCAGCGTTAGTGTAGGAGGAAATCAGCCCCAGCATTTT.

This chain links TRBV6-5 with TRBJ2-1; D is perhaps TRBD1 or TRBD2 (5 bases each). The CDR3 covers 16 residues. Trimming left V 0 bases short and J 7 bases short, with 16 bases between. Germline CDR1 is MNHEY and CDR2 is SVGAGI. This CDR3 is CASSYSRGEVSNEQFF. The CDR3 DNA reads TGTGCCAGCAGTTACTCGAGAGGGGAAGTGTCAAATGAGCAGTTCTTC.

As concerns this clonotype: One junction end disagrees with the germline gene, perhaps due to a read error. The V gene is TRBV7-7, the J gene TRBJ2-7; the match to TRBD2 covers 11 bases. The CDR3 totals 15 residues. Germline values: CDR1 SSHAT, CDR2 FNYEAQ (reference sequence). Here the CDR3 DNA reads TGTGCTAGCAGCTTAGGGCCTAGCGGGGGGAACGAGCAGTACTTC. It encodes CASSLGPSGGNEQYF.

The rearrangement links TRBV6-1 to TRBJ1-5; the D gene is possibly TRBD1 (5 bases). Trimming removed 6 bases from V and 0 bases from J, with 21 bases in between. Germline V gene lookup returns CDR1 MNHNS and CDR2 SASEGT. The CDR3 is 18 amino acids. The CDR3 nucleotides are TGTGCCAGCAGGGTAAGGGACGATGGGAGATATAGCAATCAGCCCCAGCATTTT. This sequence encodes CASRVRDDGRYSNQPQHF.

This chain connects TRBV3-1 to TRBJ2-2, with TRBD2 matching 9 bases. Trimming cost V 4 bases and J 6 bases; bases outside gene matches: 6. The CDR3 has 15 residues. In germline, CDR1 is LGHDT, CDR2 YNNKEL (reference sequence). CDR3 residues: CASSLPGLAPGELFF. CDR3 DNA: TGTGCCAGCAGCCTACCGGGACTAGCCCCCGGGGAGCTGTTTTTT.

V and J are TRBV2 and TRBJ2-7; 7 bases line up with TRBD2. CDR3 size: 13 residues. Germline loops: CDR1 SNHLY, CDR2 FYNNEI. The DNA for the CDR3 is TGTGCAACCCACGGGGAGGGGACCTACGAGCAGTACTTC. This codes for CATHGEGTYEQYF.

The genes are TRBV12-3 or TRBV12-4 and TRBJ2-1, with a possible D match to TRBD2 (6 bases). V was clipped by 7 bases and J by 5 bases, with 15 bases between them. The CDR3 is 14 residues long. For the CDR3, the DNA is TGTGCCAGCACTACAGCGGGCTACCACAATGAGCAGTTCTTC. It specifies CASTTAGYHNEQFF.

The chain couples TRBV13 to TRBJ2-1; no firm D call. Germline values: CDR1 PRHDT, CDR2 FYEKMQ (reference sequence). CDR3 length equals 13 residues. With 0 bases removed from V and 7 bases from J, the gap between germline ends came to 7 bases. The CDR3 DNA is TGTGCCAGCAGCTTAGGGCAGTCGAATGAGCAGTTCTTC. This codes for CASSLGQSNEQFF.

The V and J genes are TRBV19 and TRBJ1-5; tentative D call: TRBD1 (5 bases). V was trimmed by 6 bases and J by 0 bases, leaving 18 bases between them. This CDR3 comprises 17 residues. Germline loops: CDR1 LNHDA, CDR2 SQIVND (reference sequence). CDR3 amino acids: CASRPYGTGISNQPQHF. The CDR3 region has the DNA TGTGCCAGTAGGCCGTACGGGACGGGAATTAGCAATCAGCCCCAGCATTTT.

This chain links TRBV27 with TRBJ2-3, with D possibly matching TRBD1 (5 bases). The V end lost 1 base, the J end lost 1 base, and 6 bases lay between the germline ends. Looked up from germline, CDR1 is MNHEY and CDR2 is SMNVEV (reference sequence). There are 14 residues in the CDR3. CDR3 nucleotide sequence: TGTGCCAGCAGTTTATTAGGGGGCACAGATACGCAGTATTTT. This codes for CASSLLGGTDTQYF.

The V and J genes are TRBV29-1 and TRBJ1-1; 8 nucleotides line up with TRBD1. V dropped 5 bases and J dropped 5; count of bases not matched to a gene: 10. Germline assignment: CDR1 SQVTM and CDR2 ANQGSEA. The CDR3 runs 14 residues. The CDR3 DNA sequence: TGCAGCGTTCCCGGATGGACAGGGCGAACTGAAGCTTTCTTT. Its protein product is CSVPGWTGRTEAFF.

The V gene is TRBV27, the J gene TRBJ2-2; TRBD2 matches at 8 bases. V dropped 7 bases and J dropped 5; count of bases not matched to a gene: 6. The germline V gene encodes CDR1 MNHEY and CDR2 SMNVEV (reference sequence). The CDR3 sequence is 14 residues long. The CDR3, as DNA: TGTGCCAGCACCCGGGGGGGGCGAACCGGGGAGCTGTTTTTT. Amino acid sequence: CASTRGGRTGELFF.

The genes are TRBV7-9 and TRBJ1-5, with 8 bases aligning to TRBD1. From germline, CDR1 is SEHNR and CDR2 FQNEAQ (reference sequence). CDR3 length: 11 amino acids. V shed 4 bases, J shed 12 bases, and the junction held 2 bases outside the gene matches. CDR3 region: CASSSGQGQHF. The CDR3 coding sequence is TGTGCCAGCAGCTCCGGACAGGGCCAGCATTTT.

This chain uses TRBV12-3 or TRBV12-4 with TRBJ2-7; D possibly corresponds to TRBD1 (6 bases). The length of the CDR3 is 16 residues. With 6 bases removed from V and 3 bases from J, the gap between germline ends came to 21 bases. This chain's CDR3 is CASSLHSTGTHYEQYF. The DNA for the CDR3 is TGTGCCAGCAGCCTTCATTCTACCGGGACACACTACGAGCAGTACTTC.

The rearrangement joins TRBV5-6 to TRBJ1-5; 10 nucleotides line up with TRBD1. Trimming at V came to 4 bases and at J to 4 bases, leaving 11 bases not matched to a gene. The germline V gene has CDR1 SGHDT and CDR2 YYEEEE. The CDR3 has 17 amino acids. This CDR3 is CASSAMTGGVLNQPQHF. In DNA form, the CDR3 reads TGTGCCAGCAGCGCGATGACAGGGGGCGTGTTGAATCAGCCCCAGCATTTT.

The V and J genes are TRBV28 and TRBJ2-7; TRBD1 agrees at 7 bases. Trimming took 2 bases from V and 1 from J; bases not matched to a gene: 11. CDR1 MDHEN and CDR2 SYDVKM come from the germline V gene. The CDR3 runs 17 residues. Here the CDR3 reads CASSLPPGQQISYEQYF. In DNA, the CDR3 is TGTGCCAGCAGTTTACCTCCGGGACAGCAGATTTCCTACGAGCAGTACTTC.

CDR3 coding DNA: TGTGCCAGCAGCTTGGCCGGGACAGGGGGCTACCAAGAGACCCAGTACTTC. This gives the protein CASSLAGTGGYQETQYF. The rearrangement joins TRBV7-9 to TRBJ2-5, with 12 nucleotides matching TRBD1. The V gene's germline CDR1 is SEHNR and CDR2 FQNEAQ (reference sequence). The CDR3 covers 17 residues. J was trimmed by 0 bases and V by 3 bases; bases with no gene match: 5.